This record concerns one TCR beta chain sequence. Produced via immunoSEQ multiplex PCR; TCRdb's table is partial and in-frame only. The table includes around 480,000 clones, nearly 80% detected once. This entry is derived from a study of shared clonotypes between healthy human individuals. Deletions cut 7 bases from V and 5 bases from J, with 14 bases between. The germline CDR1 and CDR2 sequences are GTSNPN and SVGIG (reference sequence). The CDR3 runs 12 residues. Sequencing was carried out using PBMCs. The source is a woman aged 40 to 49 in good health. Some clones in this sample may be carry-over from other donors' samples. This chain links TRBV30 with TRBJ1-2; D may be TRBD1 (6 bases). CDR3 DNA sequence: TGTGCCTCCTCTGGACAGAGATATGGCTACACCTTC. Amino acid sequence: CASSGQRYGYTF. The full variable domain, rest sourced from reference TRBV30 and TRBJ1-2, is SQTIHQWPATLVQPVGSPLSLECTVEGTSNPNLYWYRQAAGRGLQLLFYSVGIGQISSEVPQNLSASRPQDRQFILSSKKLLLSDSGFYLCASSGQRYGYTFGSGTRLTVV.